This TCR beta chain was profiled in a study of T-cell reconstitution after alpha-beta-depleted transplantation in children. Germline V CDR1 and CDR2: SGHVS, FQNEAQ. This CDR3 has 16 residues. With 5 bases clipped from V and 1 base from J, the junction kept 8 bases outside the gene matches. The authors prepared the TCRbeta library with unique molecular identifiers. TCRdb fed the PCR reads into MiXCR, producing one record per CDR3 protein. Among 500,000 to 650,000 distinct CDR3 sequences listed, about an eighth were seen once. About this clonotype itself: The antigen is unknown.

Findings of the study overall: Surviving recipient T cells and thymic progenitors underlay high day-60 TCRbeta diversity in some patients. It was newly produced T cells that mostly accounted for T-cell counts and diversity one year after transplant. Approximately two months post-transplant, alpha-beta T cells reportedly originated from several hundred expanded graft clones.

The chain recombines TRBV7-8 with TRBJ1-5; 7 positions agree with TRBD1. This sample comprised PBMCs, mostly from graft donor cells, obtained 180 days after TCRalphabeta/CD19-depleted stem cell transplant. This clonotype was sampled from a female patient between 2 and 15 years old who had a stem cell transplant for aplastic anemia, so the T cells may come from the graft donor. CDR3 loop: CASSPWDRRSNQPQHF. CDR3 DNA: TGTGCCAGCAGCCCCTGGGACAGAAGGAGCAATCAGCCCCAGCATTTT.